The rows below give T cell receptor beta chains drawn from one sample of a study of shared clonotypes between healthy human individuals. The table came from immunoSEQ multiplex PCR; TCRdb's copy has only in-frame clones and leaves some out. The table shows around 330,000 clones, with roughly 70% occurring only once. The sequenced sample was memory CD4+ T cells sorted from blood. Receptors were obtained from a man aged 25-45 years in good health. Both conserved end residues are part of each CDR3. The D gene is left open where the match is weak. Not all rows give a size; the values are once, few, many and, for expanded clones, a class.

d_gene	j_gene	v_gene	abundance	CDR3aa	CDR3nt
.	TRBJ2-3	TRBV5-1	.	CASSFRGPINTDTQYF	TGCGCCAGCAGCTTCAGAGGGCCCATTAACACAGATACGCAGTATTTT
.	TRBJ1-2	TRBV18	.	CASSPGDFGYTF	TGTGCCAGCTCACCAGGGGACTTTGGCTACACCTTC
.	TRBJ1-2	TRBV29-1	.	CSAEPQGRAGYTF	TGCAGCGCTGAACCGCAGGGTCGCGCGGGCTACACCTTC
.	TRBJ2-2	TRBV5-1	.	CASSLARIGVTGELFF	TGCGCCAGCAGCTTGGCCAGGATCGGGGTTACCGGGGAGCTGTTTTTT
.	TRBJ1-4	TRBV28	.	CASSFGGNEKLFF	TGTGCCAGCAGTTTTGGGGGGAATGAAAAACTGTTTTTT
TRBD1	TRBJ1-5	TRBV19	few	CASQRTGESNQPQHF	TGTGCCAGCCAACGGACAGGGGAGAGCAATCAGCCCCAGCATTTT
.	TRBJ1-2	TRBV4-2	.	CASSQGLLGVRVDGYTF	TGTGCCAGCAGCCAAGGCCTGCTTGGGGTTAGGGTCGACGGCTACACCTTC
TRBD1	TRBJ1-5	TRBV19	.	CASHGLTGGLNNQPQHF	TGTGCCAGCCACGGGCTGACAGGGGGCCTTAACAATCAGCCCCAGCATTTT
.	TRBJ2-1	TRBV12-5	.	CASAPGNEQFF	TGTGCTAGTGCCCCTGGTAATGAGCAGTTCTTC
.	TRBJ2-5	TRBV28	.	CASSSPTLILETQYF	TGTGCCAGCAGTTCCCCCACCCTTATTCTAGAGACCCAGTACTTC
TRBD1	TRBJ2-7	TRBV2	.	CASIYDRAEQYF	TGTGCCAGCATTTACGACAGGGCCGAGCAGTACTTC
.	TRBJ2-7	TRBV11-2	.	CASSLEAQGPQHF	TGTGCCAGCAGCTTAGAGGCCCAGGGTCCCCAGCACTTC
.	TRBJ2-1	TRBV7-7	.	CASSLGRDRNEQFF	TGTGCCAGCAGCTTAGGGCGGGATAGAAATGAGCAGTTCTTC
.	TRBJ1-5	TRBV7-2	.	CASSFWTDQPQHF	TGTGCCAGCAGCTTCTGGACTGATCAGCCCCAGCATTTT
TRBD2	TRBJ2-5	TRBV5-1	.	CASSGRTSDETQYF	TGCGCCAGCAGCGGAAGGACTAGCGATGAGACCCAGTACTTC
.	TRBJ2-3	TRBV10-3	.	CAIYIGRGSTDTQYF	TGTGCCATCTATATAGGTAGGGGGAGCACAGATACGCAGTATTTT
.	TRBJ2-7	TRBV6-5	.	CASSPPGTANEQYF	TGTGCCAGCAGTCCCCCAGGGACGGCTAACGAGCAGTACTTC
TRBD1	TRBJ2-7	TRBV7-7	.	CASSQGQIYEQYF	TGTGCTAGCAGCCAGGGACAGATCTACGAGCAGTACTTC
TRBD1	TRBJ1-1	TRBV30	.	CAWTGTGNAFF	TGTGCCTGGACCGGGACAGGGAATGCTTTCTTT
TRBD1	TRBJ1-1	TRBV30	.	CAWSVGTVNTEAFF	TGTGCCTGGAGTGTAGGGACAGTGAACACTGAAGCTTTCTTT
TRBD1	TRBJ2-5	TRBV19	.	CASSISAGGWSGTQYF	TGTGCCAGTAGTATCTCGGCAGGGGGCTGGTCAGGGACCCAGTACTTC
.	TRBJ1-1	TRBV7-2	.	CASSLLYTEAFF	TGTGCCAGCAGCTTATTGTACACTGAAGCTTTCTTT
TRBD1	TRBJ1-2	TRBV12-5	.	CASGPNDRGIYGYTF	TGTGCTAGTGGTCCGAACGACAGGGGGATCTATGGCTACACCTTC
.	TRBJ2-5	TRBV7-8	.	CASSSRANLEETQYF	TGTGCCAGCAGCTCTAGGGCCAACCTTGAAGAGACCCAGTACTTC
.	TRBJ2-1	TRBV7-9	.	CASSSGPITNNEQFF	TGTGCCAGCAGCTCTGGACCCATTACCAACAATGAGCAGTTCTTC
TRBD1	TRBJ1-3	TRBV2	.	CASSDPRDRQSSGNTIYF	TGTGCCAGCAGCGACCCGCGGGACAGGCAATCCTCTGGAAACACCATATATTTT
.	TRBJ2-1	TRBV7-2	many	CASSLIGGNLKQFF	TGTGCCAGCAGCTTAATTGGCGGGAATCTGAAGCAGTTCTTC
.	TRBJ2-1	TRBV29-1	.	CSVVNYNEQFF	TGCAGCGTCGTTAATTACAATGAGCAGTTCTTC
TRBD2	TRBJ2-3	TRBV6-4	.	CASSESGLATQYF	TGTGCCAGCAGTGAAAGTGGACTAGCGACGCAGTATTTT
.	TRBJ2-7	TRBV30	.	CAWTVGGSSYEQYF	TGTGCCTGGACGGTCGGGGGTTCCTCTTACGAGCAGTACTTC
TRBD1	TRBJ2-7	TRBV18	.	CASSGTAQARNEQYF	TGTGCCAGCTCAGGGACAGCCCAAGCGCGCAACGAGCAGTACTTC
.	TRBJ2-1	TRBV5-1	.	CASSLGAVESNEQFF	TGCGCCAGCAGCTTGGGGGCAGTAGAGTCGAATGAGCAGTTCTTC
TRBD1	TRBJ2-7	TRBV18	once	CASSPSGQGYYEQYF	TGTGCCAGCTCACCTTCGGGACAGGGTTACTACGAGCAGTACTTC
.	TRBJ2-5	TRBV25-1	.	CASSEGRQAYQETQYF	TGTGCCAGCAGTGAAGGAAGACAAGCGTACCAAGAGACCCAGTACTTC
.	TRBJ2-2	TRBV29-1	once	CSVIQGLGELFF	TGCAGCGTGATCCAGGGTCTCGGGGAGCTGTTTTTT
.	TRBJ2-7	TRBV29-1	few	CSARDYEQYF	TGCAGCGCCAGGGATTACGAGCAGTACTTC
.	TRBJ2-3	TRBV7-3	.	CASSLGGLTDTQYF	TGTGCCAGCAGCTTAGGGGGCCTCACAGATACGCAGTATTTT
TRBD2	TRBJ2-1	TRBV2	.	CASTDVPGEGPDEQFF	TGTGCCAGCACCGATGTTCCTGGGGAGGGCCCGGATGAGCAGTTCTTC
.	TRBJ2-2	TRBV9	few	CASSLQTTGELFF	TGTGCCAGCAGCCTGCAAACCACCGGGGAGCTGTTTTTT
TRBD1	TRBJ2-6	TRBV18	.	CASSGQLSGANVLTF	TGTGCCAGTTCGGGACAGTTGTCTGGGGCCAACGTCCTGACTTTC
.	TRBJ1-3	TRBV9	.	CASSVVGSSGNTIYF	TGTGCCAGCAGCGTAGTGGGGTCCTCTGGAAACACCATATATTTT
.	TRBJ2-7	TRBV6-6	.	CASTGHLGYEQYF	TGTGCCAGCACCGGGCATTTGGGGTACGAGCAGTACTTC
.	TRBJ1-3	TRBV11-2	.	CASSLHALHTSSGNTIYF	TGTGCCAGCAGCTTACACGCGCTCCACACCAGCTCTGGAAACACCATATATTTT
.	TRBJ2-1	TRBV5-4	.	CASSLGQTYNEQFF	TGTGCCAGCAGCTTGGGACAGACCTACAATGAGCAGTTCTTC
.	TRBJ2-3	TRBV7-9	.	CASSLALETQYF	TGTGCCAGCAGCTTAGCCCTTGAGACGCAGTATTTT
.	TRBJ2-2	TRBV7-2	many	CASSPVPTGELFF	TGTGCCAGCAGCCCCGTTCCCACCGGGGAGCTGTTTTTT
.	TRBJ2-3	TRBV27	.	CASSSPGPQGHTDTQYF	TGTGCCAGCAGTTCTCCGGGACCCCAGGGGCACACAGATACGCAGTATTTT
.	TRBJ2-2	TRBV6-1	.	CASSAFKMGGELFF	TGTGCCAGCAGTGCCTTTAAGATGGGGGGGGAGCTGTTTTTT
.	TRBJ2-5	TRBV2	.	CASSEAIGLETQYF	TGTGCCAGCAGTGAAGCGATAGGTTTAGAGACCCAGTACTTC
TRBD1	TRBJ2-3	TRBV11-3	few	CASAPGTGVTDTQYF	TGTGCCAGCGCCCCCGGGACAGGGGTGACAGATACGCAGTATTTT